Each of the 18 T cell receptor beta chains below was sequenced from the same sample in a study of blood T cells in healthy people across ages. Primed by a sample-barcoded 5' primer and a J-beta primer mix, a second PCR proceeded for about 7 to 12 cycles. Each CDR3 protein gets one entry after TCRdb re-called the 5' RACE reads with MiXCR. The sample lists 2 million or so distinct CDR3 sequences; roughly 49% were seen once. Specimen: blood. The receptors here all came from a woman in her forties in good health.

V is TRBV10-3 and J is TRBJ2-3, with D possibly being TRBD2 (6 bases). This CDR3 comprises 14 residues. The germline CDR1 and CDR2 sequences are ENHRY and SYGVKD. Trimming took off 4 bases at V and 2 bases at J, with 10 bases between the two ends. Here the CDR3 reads CAISGGAFTDTQYF. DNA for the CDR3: TGTGCCATCAGTGGCGGGGCCTTCACAGATACGCAGTATTTT.

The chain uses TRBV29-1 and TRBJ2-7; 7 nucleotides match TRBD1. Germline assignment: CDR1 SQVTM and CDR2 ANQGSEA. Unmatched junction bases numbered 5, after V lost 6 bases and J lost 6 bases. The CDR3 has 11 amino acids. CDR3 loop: CSVHDRVEQYF. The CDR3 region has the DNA TGCAGCGTCCACGACAGGGTCGAGCAGTACTTC.

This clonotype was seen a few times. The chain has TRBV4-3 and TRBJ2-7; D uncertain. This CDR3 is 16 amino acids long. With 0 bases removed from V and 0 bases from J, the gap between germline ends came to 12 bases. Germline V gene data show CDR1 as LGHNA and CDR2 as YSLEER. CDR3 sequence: CASSQDLGESSYEQYF. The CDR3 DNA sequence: TGCGCCAGCAGCCAAGATTTAGGAGAGAGCTCCTACGAGCAGTACTTC.

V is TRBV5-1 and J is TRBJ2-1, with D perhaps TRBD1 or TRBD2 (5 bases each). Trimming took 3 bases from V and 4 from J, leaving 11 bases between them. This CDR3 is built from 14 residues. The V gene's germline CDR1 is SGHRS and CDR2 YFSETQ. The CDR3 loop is CASSSYGTYNEQFF. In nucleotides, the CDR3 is TGCGCCAGCAGCTCATATGGGACGTACAATGAGCAGTTCTTC.

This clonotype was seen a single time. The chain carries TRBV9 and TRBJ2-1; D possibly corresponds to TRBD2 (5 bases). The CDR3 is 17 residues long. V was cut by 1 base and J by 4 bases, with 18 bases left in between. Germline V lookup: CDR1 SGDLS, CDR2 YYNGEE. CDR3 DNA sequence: TGTGCCAGCAGCGTAATTTCAGTTTGGGAGAGATACAATGAGCAGTTCTTC. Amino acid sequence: CASSVISVWERYNEQFF.

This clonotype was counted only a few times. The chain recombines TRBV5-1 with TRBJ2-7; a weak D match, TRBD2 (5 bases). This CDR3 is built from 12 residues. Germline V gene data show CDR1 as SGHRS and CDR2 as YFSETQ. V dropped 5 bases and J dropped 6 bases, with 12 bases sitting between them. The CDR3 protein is CASSGRSGEQYF. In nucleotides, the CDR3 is TGCGCCAGCAGTGGAAGAAGCGGCGAGCAGTACTTC.

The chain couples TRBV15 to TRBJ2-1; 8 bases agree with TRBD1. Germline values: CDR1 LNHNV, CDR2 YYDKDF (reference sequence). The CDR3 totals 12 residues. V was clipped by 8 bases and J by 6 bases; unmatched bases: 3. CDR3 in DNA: TGTGCCACCGGGACAGGTAGCAATGAGCAGTTCTTC. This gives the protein CATGTGSNEQFF.

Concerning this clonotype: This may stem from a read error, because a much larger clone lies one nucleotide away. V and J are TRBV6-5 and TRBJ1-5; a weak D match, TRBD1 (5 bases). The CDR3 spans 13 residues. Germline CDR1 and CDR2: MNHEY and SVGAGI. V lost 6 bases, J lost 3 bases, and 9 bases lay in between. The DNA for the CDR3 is TGTGCCAGCAGGGGGGGGATCAATCAGCCCCAGCATTTT. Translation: CASRGGINQPQHF.

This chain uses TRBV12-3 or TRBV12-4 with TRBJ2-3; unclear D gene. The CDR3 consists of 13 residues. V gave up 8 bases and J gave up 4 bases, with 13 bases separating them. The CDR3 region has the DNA TGTGCCAGCCGCCGATCAGGCCCAGATACGCAGTATTTT. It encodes CASRRSGPDTQYF.

This chain's CDR3 is CASNPVAGDYGYTF. The CDR3 DNA follows: TGCGCCAGCAATCCCGTGGCAGGGGATTATGGCTACACCTTC. V is TRBV5-1 and J is TRBJ1-2; a weak D match, TRBD1 (6 bases). In germline, CDR1 is SGHRS, CDR2 YFSETQ. The CDR3 has 14 amino acids. V dropped 6 bases and J dropped 5 bases, with 17 bases sitting between them.

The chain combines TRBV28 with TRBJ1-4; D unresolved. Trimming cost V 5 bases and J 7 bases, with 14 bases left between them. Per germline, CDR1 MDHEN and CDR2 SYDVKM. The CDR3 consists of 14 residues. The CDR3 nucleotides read TGTGCCAGCAGTCAACCTTCCGGTAGTGAAAAACTGTTTTTT. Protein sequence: CASSQPSGSEKLFF.

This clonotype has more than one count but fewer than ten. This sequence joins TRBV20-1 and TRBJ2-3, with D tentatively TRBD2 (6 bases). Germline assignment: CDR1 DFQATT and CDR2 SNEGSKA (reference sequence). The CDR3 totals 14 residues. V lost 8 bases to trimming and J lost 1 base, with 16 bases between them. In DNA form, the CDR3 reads TGCAGTCACCCCGCGGGGATGGGCACAGATACGCAGTATTTT. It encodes CSHPAGMGTDTQYF.

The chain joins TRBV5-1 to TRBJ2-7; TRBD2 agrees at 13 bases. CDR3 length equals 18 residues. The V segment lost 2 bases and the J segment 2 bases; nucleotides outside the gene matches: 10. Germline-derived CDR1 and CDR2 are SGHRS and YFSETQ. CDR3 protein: CASSFQGLAGMVTYEQYF. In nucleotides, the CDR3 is TGCGCCAGCAGCTTTCAGGGACTAGCGGGGATGGTTACCTACGAGCAGTACTTC.

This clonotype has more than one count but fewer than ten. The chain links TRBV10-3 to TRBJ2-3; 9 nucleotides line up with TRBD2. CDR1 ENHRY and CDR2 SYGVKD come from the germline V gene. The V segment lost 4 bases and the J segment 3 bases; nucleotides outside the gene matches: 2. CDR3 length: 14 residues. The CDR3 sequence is CAISGLAATDTQYF. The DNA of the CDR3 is TGTGCCATCAGTGGACTAGCGGCGACAGATACGCAGTATTTT.

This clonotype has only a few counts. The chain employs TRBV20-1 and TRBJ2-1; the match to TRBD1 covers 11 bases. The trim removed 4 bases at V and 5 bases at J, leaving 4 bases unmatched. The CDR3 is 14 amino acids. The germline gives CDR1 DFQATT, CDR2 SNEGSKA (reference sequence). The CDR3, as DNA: TGCAGTGCTACCGGACAGGGGGCTAACAATGAGCAGTTCTTC. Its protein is CSATGQGANNEQFF.

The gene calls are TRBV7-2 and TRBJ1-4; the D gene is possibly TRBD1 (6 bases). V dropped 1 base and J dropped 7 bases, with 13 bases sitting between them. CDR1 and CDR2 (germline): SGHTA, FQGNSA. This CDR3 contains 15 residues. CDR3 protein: CASSLDPGDREKLFF. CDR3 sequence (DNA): TGTGCCAGCAGCTTAGATCCAGGGGATCGTGAAAAACTGTTTTTT.

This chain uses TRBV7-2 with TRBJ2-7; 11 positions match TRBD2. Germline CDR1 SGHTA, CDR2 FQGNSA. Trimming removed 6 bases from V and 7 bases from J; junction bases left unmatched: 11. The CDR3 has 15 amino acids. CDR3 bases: TGTGCCAGCAGTTCTAGCGGGGGGTCTTTACGAGAGCAGTACTTC. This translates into CASSSSGGSLREQYF. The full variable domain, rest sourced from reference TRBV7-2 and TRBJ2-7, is GAGVSQSPSNKVTEKGKDVELRCDPISGHTALYWYRQSLGQGLEFLIYFQGNSAPDKSGLPSDRFSAERTGGSVSTLTIQRTQQEDSAVYLCASSSSGGSLREQYFGPGTRLTVT.

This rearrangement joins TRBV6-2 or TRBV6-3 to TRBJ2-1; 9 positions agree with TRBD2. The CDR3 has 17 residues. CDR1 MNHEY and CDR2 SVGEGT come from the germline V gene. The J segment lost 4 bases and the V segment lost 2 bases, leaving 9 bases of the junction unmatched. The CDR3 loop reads CASSYDRSGGLYNEQFF. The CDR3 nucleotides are TGTGCCAGCAGTTACGACCGTAGCGGGGGCCTATACAATGAGCAGTTCTTC.